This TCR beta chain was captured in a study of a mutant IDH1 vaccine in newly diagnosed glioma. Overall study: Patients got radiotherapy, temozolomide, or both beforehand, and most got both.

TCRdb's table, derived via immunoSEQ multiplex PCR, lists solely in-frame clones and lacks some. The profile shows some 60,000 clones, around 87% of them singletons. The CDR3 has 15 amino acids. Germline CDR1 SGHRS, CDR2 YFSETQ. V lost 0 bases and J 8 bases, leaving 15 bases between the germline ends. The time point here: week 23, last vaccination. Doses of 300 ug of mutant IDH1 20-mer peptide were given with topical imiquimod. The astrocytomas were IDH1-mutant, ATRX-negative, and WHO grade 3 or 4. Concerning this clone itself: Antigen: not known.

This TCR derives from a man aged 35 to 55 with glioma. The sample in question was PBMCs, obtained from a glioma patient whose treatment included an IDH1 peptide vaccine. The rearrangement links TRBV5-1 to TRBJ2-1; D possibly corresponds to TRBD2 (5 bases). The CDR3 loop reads CASSLGTPTSDEQFF. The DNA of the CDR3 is TGCGCCAGCAGCTTGGGGACTCCTACATCCGATGAGCAGTTCTTC.